Listed below are T cell receptor beta chains from one sample, sequenced in a study of T cells in Graves' hyperthyroidism and ophthalmopathy. Using its own MiXCR run on the multiplex PCR reads, TCRdb lists one record per CDR3 protein. The table records roughly 420,000 distinct CDR3 sequences, around 16% of them present only once. What was sequenced was blood. These receptors all come from a woman aged 18-30 years with Graves' hyperthyroidism. Both conserved end residues are part of each CDR3. Each record gives: D gene, J gene, clone size, V gene, CDR3 protein, CDR3 DNA. The D gene is left open where the match is weak. Only part of the rows carry a size: once, few, many, or a class if the clone is expanded.

TRBD2,TRBJ2-1,few,TRBV6-1,CASSSTLGLAGGLRNEQFF,TGTGCCAGCAGCTCCACCCTGGGACTAGCGGGGGGGCTACGAAATGAGCAGTTCTTC
NA,TRBJ1-1,many,TRBV28,CASSLPGTQAFF,TGTGCCAGCAGTTTGCCTGGGACGCAAGCTTTCTTT
TRBD1,TRBJ2-1,once,TRBV4-1,CASSLEQGALNEQFF,TGCGCCAGCAGCCTTGAGCAGGGGGCGCTCAATGAGCAGTTCTTC
NA,TRBJ2-6,NA,TRBV27,CVSSFQLKQGGPLSGANVLTF,TGTGTCAGCAGTTTCCAACTAAAACAGGGCGGTCCTCTCTCTGGGGCCAACGTCCTGACTTTC
NA,TRBJ2-6,few,TRBV6-5,CASSSFFSQVGANVLTF,TGTGCCAGCAGTTCCTTCTTCTCGCAAGTCGGGGCCAACGTCCTGACTTTC
NA,TRBJ1-2,many,TRBV24-1,CATSDAGDYYGYTF,TGTGCCACCAGTGATGCAGGGGATTACTATGGCTACACCTTC
NA,TRBJ2-1,many,TRBV5-1,CASSLGLQRFGYNEQFF,TGCGCCAGCAGCTTGGGGCTCCAGAGGTTCGGCTACAATGAGCAGTTCTTC
NA,TRBJ1-2,NA,TRBV9,CASNVGQLYGYTF,TGTGCCAGCAACGTAGGGCAGCTATATGGCTACACCTTC
TRBD1,TRBJ1-1,many,TRBV10-3,CAIRTTGGTEAFF,TGTGCCATCAGGACTACAGGGGGTACTGAAGCTTTCTTT
TRBD2,TRBJ2-2,NA,TRBV20-1,CSASFGLAGVTGELFF,TGCAGTGCTAGCTTCGGACTAGCGGGGGTGACCGGGGAGCTGTTTTTT
NA,TRBJ1-1,NA,TRBV2,CASSVEGMGGAFF,TGTGCCAGCAGTGTGGAGGGCATGGGTGGAGCTTTCTTT
TRBD2,TRBJ2-3,NA,TRBV20-1,CSAALAGGADTQYF,TGCAGTGCTGCACTAGCGGGGGGCGCAGATACGCAGTATTTT
NA,TRBJ1-3,few,TRBV5-6,CASLTGTRGNTIYF,TGTGCCAGCCTAACCGGGACGAGAGGAAACACCATATATTTT
NA,TRBJ2-2,NA,TRBV20-1,CSASQGRAAANTGELFF,TGCAGTGCTAGTCAGGGCAGGGCAGCCGCGAACACCGGGGAGCTGTTTTTT
TRBD1,TRBJ2-5,many,TRBV12-3/TRBV12-4,CASSRDNRGRQTQYF,TGTGCCAGCAGTAGAGATAACAGGGGGCGGCAGACCCAGTACTTC
TRBD2,TRBJ2-1,few,TRBV11-2,CASSSSGRALYNEQFF,TGTGCCAGCAGCTCAAGCGGGAGGGCCTTATACAATGAGCAGTTCTTC
NA,TRBJ2-7,many,TRBV7-8,CASSSSRDYEQYF,TGTGCCAGCAGCTCGAGCAGGGACTACGAGCAGTACTTC
NA,TRBJ2-3,few,TRBV2,CASSEGSSNPPDTQYF,TGTGCCAGCAGCGAAGGGTCCAGTAACCCTCCAGATACGCAGTATTTT
TRBD1,TRBJ1-1,NA,TRBV11-3,CASSPGGTLKAFF,TGTGCCAGCAGCCCAGGGGGAACACTGAAAGCTTTCTTT
TRBD1,TRBJ2-1,NA,TRBV5-6,CASSLGRDRLFWGNEQFF,TGTGCCAGCAGCTTGGGACGGGACAGACTTTTCTGGGGGAATGAGCAGTTCTTC
NA,TRBJ2-1,many,TRBV7-3,CASSLGPLNNEQFF,TGTGCCAGCAGCTTAGGTCCTCTAAACAATGAGCAGTTCTTC
NA,TRBJ1-1,many,TRBV13,CASSLGVGNTEAFF,TGTGCCAGCAGCTTAGGAGTCGGGAACACTGAAGCTTTCTTT
TRBD1,TRBJ1-1,many,TRBV6-1,CASSELGQYTEAFF,TGTGCCAGCAGTGAGCTGGGACAGTACACTGAAGCTTTCTTT
TRBD1,TRBJ2-7,many,TRBV18,CASSPPGQGSHEQYF,TGTGCCAGCTCACCGCCGGGACAGGGGAGCCACGAGCAGTACTTC
NA,TRBJ2-7,NA,TRBV9,CVSSVGGGRTGTEQYF,TGTGTCAGCAGCGTAGGAGGGGGGCGTACCGGGACGGAGCAGTACTTC
NA,TRBJ1-2,NA,TRBV14,CASSPEYGSNYGYTF,TGTGCCAGCAGCCCAGAGTACGGGTCTAACTATGGCTACACCTTC
NA,TRBJ1-1,few,TRBV20-1,CSATQGLATEAFF,TGCAGTGCAACGCAGGGGCTAGCGACTGAAGCTTTCTTT
TRBD1,TRBJ1-5,few,TRBV18,CASSPRVGTGEPQHF,TGTGCCAGCTCACCAAGGGTCGGGACAGGGGAACCCCAGCATTTT
NA,TRBJ1-1,many,TRBV11-2,CASSLYAGNTEAFF,TGTGCCAGCAGCTTATATGCGGGGAACACTGAAGCTTTCTTT
NA,TRBJ2-5,many,TRBV7-2,CASSFVGETQYF,TGTGCCAGCAGCTTCGTCGGTGAGACCCAGTACTTC
TRBD2,TRBJ2-5,many,TRBV6-5,CASRRTSSETQYF,TGTGCCAGCAGAAGGACTAGCAGCGAGACCCAGTACTTC
NA,TRBJ2-7,many,TRBV18,CASSPQYDYEQYF,TGTGCCAGCTCACCTCAGTATGACTACGAGCAGTACTTC
NA,TRBJ1-2,many,TRBV6-5,CASSYSISGGSLYGYTF,TGTGCCAGCAGTTACTCGATTTCGGGGGGCTCTCTTTATGGCTACACCTTC
TRBD1,TRBJ1-2,few,TRBV6-2/TRBV6-3,CASSSGTGSRTGYTF,TGTGCCAGCAGTTCCGGGACAGGGTCCAGGACTGGCTACACCTTC
NA,TRBJ2-1,NA,TRBV3-1,CASSRRQHEQFF,TGTGCCAGCAGCCGCCGACAGCATGAGCAGTTCTTC